These 19 T cell receptor beta chains were sequenced from one sample in a study of blood T cells in healthy people across ages. A second roughly 6 to 11 cycle PCR used barcoded and J-beta primers. TCRdb reprocessed the 5' RACE reads with MiXCR, giving one entry per CDR3 protein. Found here are over a million distinct CDR3 sequences, 40% to 45% of them singletons; the top ten hold under 20%. The sequencing input was blood. These receptors were collected from a woman aged 55-69 years in good health.

The chain is built from TRBV29-1 and TRBJ2-2, with a tentative D call TRBD1 (5 bases). The CDR3 consists of 15 residues. Trimming removed 4 bases from V and 4 bases from J, with 16 bases in between. Germline CDR1 SQVTM, CDR2 ANQGSEA. The DNA for the CDR3 is TGCAGCGTTGTCCCCTTTGGGGCCCCCACCGGGGAGCTGTTTTTT. It codes for CSVVPFGAPTGELFF.

In its sample, this clonotype was seen a few times. The chain employs TRBV27 and TRBJ2-1, with 8 bases aligning to TRBD2. V dropped 5 bases and J dropped 5; count of bases not matched to a gene: 8. This CDR3 is built from 15 residues. CDR1 and CDR2 from the germline V gene are MNHEY and SMNVEV (reference sequence). The CDR3 reads CASSTLAGPDNEQFF. CDR3 bases: TGTGCCAGCAGTACTTTAGCGGGACCGGACAATGAGCAGTTCTTC.

V is TRBV27 and J is TRBJ2-7; 8 nucleotides line up with TRBD1. With V trimmed by 9 bases and J by 0 bases, 10 bases remained unmatched. The germline V gene encodes CDR1 MNHEY and CDR2 SMNVEV (reference sequence). The CDR3 totals 15 residues. CDR3 sequence: CASQAGTGYSYEQYF. The CDR3 DNA follows: TGTGCCAGTCAGGCCGGGACAGGTTACTCCTACGAGCAGTACTTC.

The J gene is TRBJ2-4, the V gene TRBV19; D perhaps matches TRBD1 (6 bases). Judging by the DNA end, TRBJ2-7 fits better; the J call may be wrong. The CDR3 extends over 14 amino acids. The germline gives CDR1 LNHDA, CDR2 SQIVND (reference sequence). The CDR3 loop reads CARASTGYSYEQYF. In DNA, the CDR3 is TGTGCCAGGGCCTCGACAGGTTACTCCTACGAGCAGTACTTC.

In this sample, this clonotype turned up once. V and J are TRBV7-6 and TRBJ1-1, with D hard to call. V lost 5 bases to trimming and J lost 3 bases, with 13 bases between them. Germline-derived CDR1 and CDR2 are SGHVS and FNYEAQ. The CDR3 has 14 amino acids. CDR3 DNA sequence: TGTGCCAGCAGCCGAGGCCCCGGAGACACTGAAGCTTTCTTT. It codes for CASSRGPGDTEAFF.

The gene calls are TRBV11-1 and TRBJ2-4; perhaps TRBD1 as D (6 bases). With 5 bases removed from V and 6 bases from J, the gap between germline ends came to 14 bases. This CDR3 contains 14 residues. Germline CDR1 SGHAT, CDR2 FQDESV (reference sequence). CDR3 sequence: CASSQTGPPNIQYF. DNA for the CDR3: TGTGCCAGCAGCCAGACAGGACCCCCAAACATTCAGTACTTC.

Concerning this clonotype: The germline gene is not matched at one end of the junction; a read error may be the cause. V gene TRBV20-1 combines with J gene TRBJ2-4, with a tentative D call TRBD1 (6 bases). Gene TRBJ2-7 matches the end of the DNA better, so the J call may be wrong. This CDR3 has 15 amino acids. Germline CDR1 and CDR2: DFQATT and SNEGSKA (reference sequence). The CDR3 DNA reads TGCAGTACTAGAGATCCACAGGGAAAAACTTACGAGCAGTACTTC. Translating it yields CSTRDPQGKTYEQYF.

V gene TRBV9 combines with J gene TRBJ1-1; D is uncertain. The germline CDR1 and CDR2 sequences are SGDLS and YYNGEE. Trimming took 3 bases from V and 5 from J, leaving 17 bases between them. CDR3 size: 15 residues. CDR3 sequence reads: CASSGDPTHRTEAFF. The CDR3 nucleotides are TGTGCCAGCAGCGGGGATCCCACTCACCGAACTGAAGCTTTCTTT. Supplemented by reference TRBV9 and TRBJ1-1, the full variable domain reads DSGVTQTPKHLITATGQRVTLRCSPRSGDLSVYWYQQSLDQGLQFLIQYYNGEERAKGNILERFSAQQFPDLHSELNLSSLELGDSALYFCASSGDPTHRTEAFFGQGTRLTVV.

This clonotype was seen many times. The chain couples TRBV7-9 to TRBJ2-1, with no clear D. Germline-derived CDR1 and CDR2 are SEHNR and FQNEAQ (reference sequence). V lost 1 base and J 13 bases, leaving 11 bases between the germline ends. The CDR3 covers 12 residues. CDR3 DNA: TGTGCCAGCAGCTTAGAAATGTCCCCCCAGTTCTTC. It codes for CASSLEMSPQFF.

This clonotype appeared once. As DNA, the CDR3 is TGTGCCAGCAGCCCATCCGGGGGTCAGAGCGTGAATGAGCAGTACTTC. Its translation is CASSPSGGQSVNEQYF. The V call is TRBV4-2, the J call TRBJ2-1; D perhaps matches TRBD2 (6 bases). TRBJ2-7 explains the end of the DNA better; the J call may be wrong. This CDR3 comprises 16 residues. Germline values: CDR1 LGHNA, CDR2 YNFKEQ.

The J gene is TRBJ2-4, the V gene TRBV2, with D maybe TRBD2 (5 bases). The ends were cut back, 5 bases at V and 7 bases at J, with 21 bases in the middle. Germline loops: CDR1 SNHLY, CDR2 FYNNEI. The CDR3 spans 16 residues. The CDR3 here is CASSTPGFPRGNIQYF. The CDR3 DNA reads TGTGCCAGCAGTACACCGGGGTTCCCCCGAGGGAACATTCAGTACTTC.

As to this clonotype: A clone one base away is much larger, so this may be a read error. The gene calls are TRBV28 and TRBJ1-5; weak D call: TRBD1 (5 bases). Deletions cut 8 bases from V and 0 bases from J, with 14 bases between. The germline CDR1 and CDR2 sequences are MDHEN and SYDVKM. This CDR3 spans 15 amino acids. CDR3 sequence reads: CASRVQGYSNQPQHF. CDR3 sequence (DNA): TGTGCCAGCCGTGTTCAGGGTTATAGCAATCAGCCCCAGCATTTT.

In this sample, this clonotype turned up once. The chain uses TRBV18 and TRBJ1-1; 12 bases fit TRBD1. J gave up 6 bases and V 4 bases, and 12 bases lay outside the gene matches. The CDR3 contains 17 residues. In germline, CDR1 is KGHSH, CDR2 LQKENI. CDR3 sequence: CASSLRDRGQLLAEAFF. Here the CDR3 DNA reads TGTGCCAGCTCACTTAGGGACAGGGGGCAATTGCTGGCTGAAGCTTTCTTT.

This clonotype has at least ten counts. The gene calls are TRBV7-2 and TRBJ2-7; 8 nucleotides match TRBD1. J was trimmed by 3 bases and V by 6 bases; bases with no gene match: 7. Germline-derived CDR1 and CDR2 are SGHTA and FQGNSA. The CDR3 runs to 14 residues. The CDR3: CASSFGTGVYEQYF. CDR3 nucleotide sequence: TGTGCCAGCAGTTTCGGGACAGGTGTCTACGAGCAGTACTTC.

The J gene is TRBJ2-1, the V gene TRBV6-2 or TRBV6-3, with 10 bases identical to TRBD2. From germline, CDR1 is MNHEY and CDR2 SVGEGT. Trimming removed 0 bases from V and 6 bases from J; junction bases left unmatched: 20. This CDR3 region has 21 residues. This CDR3 is CASSYSSLAPQAGGLINEQFF. Here the CDR3 DNA reads TGTGCCAGCAGTTACTCGAGCCTCGCCCCTCAAGCGGGAGGGCTTATCAATGAGCAGTTCTTC.

The chain is built from TRBV5-1 and TRBJ2-5; D ambiguous. The tail of the sequence fits TRBJ2-7 better, so the J call may be wrong. Germline V gives CDR1 SGHRS, CDR2 YFSETQ. CDR3 length: 13 amino acids. The DNA for the CDR3 is TGCGCCAGCAGTCCGAGTAATATTTACGAGCAGTACTTC. This codes for CASSPSNIYEQYF.

The genes are TRBV3-1 and TRBJ2-4; TRBD1 aligns across 9 bases. Gene TRBJ2-7 matches the end of the DNA better, so the J call may be wrong. The CDR3 covers 16 residues. Germline V gene lookup returns CDR1 LGHDT and CDR2 YNNKEL (reference sequence). CDR3 nucleotide sequence: TGTGCCAGCAGCCGAACCGGGACAGGGTCTGTCTACGAGCAGTACTTC. This sequence encodes CASSRTGTGSVYEQYF.

This chain uses TRBV30 with TRBJ2-5; 8 nucleotides align to TRBD2. The V segment lost 5 bases and the J segment 11 bases; nucleotides outside the gene matches: 16. CDR3 length: 14 amino acids. Germline V gene data show CDR1 as GTSNPN and CDR2 as SVGIG (reference sequence). CDR3 DNA sequence: TGTGCCTGGGATATAGCGGGATGGGGCAATGAGCAGTACTTC. Protein: CAWDIAGWGNEQYF. Full variable domain (rest looked up from reference TRBV30 and TRBJ2-5): SQTIHQWPATLVQPVGSPLSLECTVEGTSNPNLYWYRQAAGRGLQLLFYSVGIGQISSEVPQNLSASRPQDRQFILSSKKLLLSDSGFYLCAWDIAGWGNEQYFGPGTRLLVL.

The chain carries TRBV27 and TRBJ2-1, with D maybe TRBD2 (5 bases). Trimming removed 5 bases at V and 5 bases at J, with 13 bases between. Germline CDR1 MNHEY, CDR2 SMNVEV (reference sequence). The CDR3 has 14 residues. Here the CDR3 DNA reads TGTGCCAGCAGTCACCCGGCCGGGAACAATGAGCAGTTCTTC. Translation gives CASSHPAGNNEQFF.